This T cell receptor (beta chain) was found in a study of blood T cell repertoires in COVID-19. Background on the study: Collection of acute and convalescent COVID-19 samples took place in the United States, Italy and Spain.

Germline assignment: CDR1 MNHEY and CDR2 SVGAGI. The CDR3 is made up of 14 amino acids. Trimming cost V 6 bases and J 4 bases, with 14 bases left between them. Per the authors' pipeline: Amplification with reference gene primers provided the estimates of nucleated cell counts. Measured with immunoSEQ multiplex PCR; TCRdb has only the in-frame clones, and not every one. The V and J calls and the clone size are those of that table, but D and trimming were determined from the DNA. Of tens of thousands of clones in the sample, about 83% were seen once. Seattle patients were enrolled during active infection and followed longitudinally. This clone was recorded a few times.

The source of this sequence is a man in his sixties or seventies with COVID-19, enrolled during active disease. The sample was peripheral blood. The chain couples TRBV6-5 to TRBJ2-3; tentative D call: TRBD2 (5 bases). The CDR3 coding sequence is TGTGCCAGCAGCCGCAATTCCGGGGCAGATACGCAGTATTTT. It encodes CASSRNSGADTQYF.